Described below is a single T cell receptor (beta chain) sequence and its context. What it binds is not known. The data originate from a study of T cell responses to AZD1222 COVID-19 vaccine. General observations from the study: All repertoire sampling was performed exclusively after the peak T cell response. It should be noted that donors were predominantly white British and more often female, and clonal diversity was possibly underestimated. Reports indicate that nearly half of spike-specific TCRs are directed at unmutated variant regions. Baseline seropositives among AZD1222 recipients totaled only 5 to 7.

The repertoire was sequenced with immunoSEQ multiplex PCR; TCRdb's copy has only in-frame clones and lacks some. In all, the sample yields about 140,000 clones. Losses at the gene ends were 4 bases for V and 5 bases for J; bases not matched to a gene: 12. CDR3 length: 17 residues. Germline CDR1 is SNHLY and CDR2 is FYNNEI. This clonotype was sampled from an adult in good health. The sequencing input was peripheral blood. The chain carries TRBV2 and TRBJ1-5; 9 bases fit TRBD1. CDR3 protein: CASSAQGTGFADQPQHF. CDR3 bases: TGTGCCAGCAGTGCCCAAGGGACAGGGTTTGCAGATCAGCCCCAGCATTTT.